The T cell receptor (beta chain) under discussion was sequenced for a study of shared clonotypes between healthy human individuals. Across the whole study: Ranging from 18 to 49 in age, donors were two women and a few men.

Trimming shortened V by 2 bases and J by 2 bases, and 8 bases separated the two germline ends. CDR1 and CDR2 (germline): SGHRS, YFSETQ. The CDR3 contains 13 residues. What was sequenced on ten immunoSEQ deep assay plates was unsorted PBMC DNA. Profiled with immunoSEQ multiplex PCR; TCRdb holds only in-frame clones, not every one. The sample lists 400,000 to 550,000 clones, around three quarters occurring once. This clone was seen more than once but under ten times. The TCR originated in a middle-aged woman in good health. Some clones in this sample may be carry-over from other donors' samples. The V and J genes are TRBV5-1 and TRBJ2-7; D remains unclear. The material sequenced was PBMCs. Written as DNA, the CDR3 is TGCGCCAGCAGCTTCAGCAGAACCTACGAGCAGTACTTC. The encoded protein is CASSFSRTYEQYF.